Following are 32 T cell receptor beta chains from one sample sequenced in a study of shared clonotypes between healthy human individuals. Assay: immunoSEQ multiplex PCR; the TCRdb copy retains only in-frame clones and omits some. The sample consists of approximately 2,300,000 clones, 85% to 95% of them appearing once. The sample taken for sequencing was naive CD4+ T cells from PBMCs. Described subset: CD45RA+ positively selected. The receptors shown here come from a man aged 18 to 29 in good health. Some clones in this sample may be carry-over from other donors' samples.

Remarks on this clone: The junction departs from the called germline gene at one end, perhaps through a read error. The CDR3 DNA reads TGTGCCAGCAGCTTAGGAGGCTCCGGGACAGGATTAATCTTC. This encodes CASSLGGSGTGLIF. The chain has TRBV7-9 and TRBJ2-1; 8 positions agree with TRBD1. Per the germline V gene, CDR1 is SEHNR and CDR2 is FQNEAQ (reference sequence). The CDR3 runs 14 residues.

The genes are TRBV6-5 and TRBJ2-5, with D perhaps TRBD1 or TRBD2 (5 bases each). The CDR3 is 16 amino acids. Trimming stripped 3 bases from V and 1 base from J, with 15 bases between. The germline CDR1 and CDR2 sequences are MNHEY and SVGAGI. The CDR3 DNA reads as TGTGCCAGCAGTTATGATCCGGGGCGGACCCAAGAGACCCAGTACTTC. Translating it yields CASSYDPGRTQETQYF.

The chain joins TRBV10-2 to TRBJ1-5; D is perhaps TRBD1 (5 bases). The CDR3 contains 13 residues. V lost 7 bases and J 7 bases, leaving 14 bases between the germline ends. Germline CDR1 WSHSY, CDR2 SAAADI. The CDR3 DNA sequence: TGCGCCAGCATGGGGACGGGTCGACAGCCCCAGCATTTT. Protein product: CASMGTGRQPQHF.

The chain has TRBV29-1 and TRBJ1-4, with 7 bases aligning to TRBD1. This CDR3 spans 13 amino acids. The V gene end was trimmed by 5 bases and the J gene end by 3 bases; junction bases not matched to a gene: 3. Germline V CDR1 and CDR2: SQVTM, ANQGSEA. The CDR3 region has the DNA TGCAGCGTTCGGAGGGGGCCTAATGAAAAACTGTTTTTT. This codes for CSVRRGPNEKLFF.

V gene TRBV7-9 combines with J gene TRBJ2-3; 7 bases agree with TRBD1. This CDR3 comprises 17 residues. Trimming removed 5 bases from V and 0 bases from J; junction bases left unmatched: 11. The germline CDR1 and CDR2 sequences are SEHNR and FQNEAQ (reference sequence). This chain's CDR3 is CASSPTGTASSTDTQYF. The CDR3 coding sequence is TGTGCCAGCAGCCCTACCGGGACAGCCTCTAGCACAGATACGCAGTATTTT.

V and J are TRBV6-5 and TRBJ2-3; TRBD2 matches at 7 bases. Per the germline V gene, CDR1 is MNHEY and CDR2 is SVGAGI. This CDR3 has 13 residues. J lost 4 bases, V lost 7 bases, and 5 bases had no gene match. This chain's CDR3 is CASTARGADTQYF. CDR3 coding DNA: TGTGCCAGCACCGCCCGGGGGGCAGATACGCAGTATTTT.

The chain employs TRBV5-6 and TRBJ2-1; 14 bases line up with TRBD2. This CDR3 has 17 amino acids. From germline, CDR1 is SGHDT and CDR2 YYEEEE. The ends lost 4 bases at V and 4 bases at J; junction bases unmatched: 7. DNA for the CDR3: TGTGCCAGCAGCCCCGGGACTAGCGGGAGTTCATACAATGAGCAGTTCTTC. This encodes CASSPGTSGSSYNEQFF. The full variable domain, with the rest looked up from reference TRBV5-6 and TRBJ2-1, is DAGVTQSPTHLIKTRGQQVTLRCSPKSGHDTVSWYQQALGQGPQFIFQYYEEEERQRGNFPDRFSGHQFPNYSSELNVNALLLGDSALYLCASSPGTSGSSYNEQFFGPGTRLTVL.

This chain connects TRBV5-1 to TRBJ1-5; D remains ambiguous. V was trimmed by 7 bases and J by 7 bases, leaving 18 bases between them. This CDR3 has 14 residues. Germline CDR1 and CDR2: SGHRS and YFSETQ. CDR3 sequence (DNA): TGCGCCAGCCGTCAAACCCCCAAGGGACAGCCCCAGCATTTT. Translated: CASRQTPKGQPQHF.

The rearrangement uses TRBV9 and TRBJ1-6, with D possibly TRBD1 on 5 matching bases. CDR1 is SGDLS and CDR2 is YYNGEE in the germline V gene. This CDR3 has 15 amino acids. V shed 4 bases and J shed 13 bases, with 21 bases lying between them. CDR3 protein: CASSLRDGDLVPLHF. CDR3 coding DNA: TGTGCCAGCAGCCTCCGGGACGGGGACCTGGTGCCCCTCCACTTT.

The chain couples TRBV25-1 to TRBJ1-2; D is perhaps TRBD1 (5 bases). This CDR3 has 15 residues. V lost 3 bases to trimming and J lost 3 bases, with 14 bases between them. Germline CDR1 is MGHDK and CDR2 is SYGVNS. CDR3 nucleotide sequence: TGTGCCAGCAGTGAGTCCAGGGAGCTCCACTATGGCTACACCTTC. Protein: CASSESRELHYGYTF.

The rearrangement links TRBV28 to TRBJ2-7; 9 bases map to TRBD1. Germline CDR1 MDHEN, CDR2 SYDVKM. J lost 6 bases, V lost 5 bases, and 8 bases had no gene match. The CDR3 has 14 amino acids. The CDR3 coding sequence is TGTGCCAGCAGTCTAACAGGGGGCTGGTCCGAGCAGTACTTC. Its protein product is CASSLTGGWSEQYF. Full variable domain (missing parts from reference TRBV28 and TRBJ2-7): DVKVTQSSRYLVKRTGEKVFLECVQDMDHENMFWYRQDPGLGLRLIYFSYDVKMKEKGDIPEGYSVSREKKERFSLILESASTNQTSMYLCASSLTGGWSEQYFGPGTRLTVT.

This clone was recorded only once. The chain has TRBV28 and TRBJ2-1, with TRBD1 identical over 7 bases. CDR1 and CDR2 from the germline V gene are MDHEN and SYDVKM. CDR3 length equals 18 residues. With 0 bases clipped from V and 7 bases from J, the junction kept 15 bases outside the gene matches. CDR3 residues: CASSLWAVGTEGWNEQFF. Written as DNA, the CDR3 is TGTGCCAGCAGTTTATGGGCCGTCGGGACAGAGGGGTGGAATGAGCAGTTCTTC.

V gene TRBV28 combines with J gene TRBJ1-4; D gene uncertain. Trimming cost V 5 bases and J 0 bases, with 13 bases left between them. The length of the CDR3 is 16 residues. Germline values: CDR1 MDHEN, CDR2 SYDVKM. The DNA for the CDR3 is TGTGCCAGCAGTCAGCGTCCGCTTGCAACTAATGAAAAACTGTTTTTT. It codes for CASSQRPLATNEKLFF.

This clone was detected once. The chain carries TRBV19 and TRBJ2-1, with a tentative D call TRBD2 (8 bases). The CDR3 runs to 16 residues. Germline lookup yields CDR1 LNHDA and CDR2 SQIVND (reference sequence). Trimming took 10 bases from V and 3 from J, leaving 22 bases between them. CDR3 nucleotide sequence: TGTGCCAAGCAGGGGGGACTAGGTTGGAACTACAATGAGCAGTTCTTC. Translation gives CAKQGGLGWNYNEQFF. Full variable domain (missing parts from reference TRBV19 and TRBJ2-1): DGGITQSPKYLFRKEGQNVTLSCEQNLNHDAMYWYRQDPGQGLRLIYYSQIVNDFQKGDIAEGYSVSREKKESFPLTVTSAQKNPTAFYLCAKQGGLGWNYNEQFFGPGTRLTVL.

This chain uses TRBV28 with TRBJ1-2; no clear D gene. CDR3 length: 14 amino acids. V was shortened by 5 bases and J by 7 bases, with 17 bases between the two germline ends. The germline V gene has CDR1 MDHEN and CDR2 SYDVKM. The CDR3 loop reads CASSQLAVPGGYTF. The CDR3 coding sequence is TGTGCCAGCAGTCAATTAGCCGTTCCGGGTGGCTACACCTTC.

The chain recombines TRBV7-9 with TRBJ2-7; D perhaps matches TRBD1 (6 bases). Per the germline V gene, CDR1 is SEHNR and CDR2 is FQNEAQ (reference sequence). The CDR3 extends over 16 amino acids. Trimming pared 5 bases from V and 0 bases from J, leaving 17 bases between. The CDR3, as DNA: TGTGCCAGCAGCCCCAGGGGCGCAGAAAGCTCCTACGAGCAGTACTTC. Translating gives CASSPRGAESSYEQYF.

This clone was seen just once. The rearrangement uses TRBV9 and TRBJ2-2; D gene uncertain. V was shortened by 0 bases and J by 4 bases, with 13 bases between the two germline ends. This CDR3 has 16 residues. The germline gives CDR1 SGDLS, CDR2 YYNGEE. The CDR3 region is CASSVGRQWGTGELFF. CDR3 bases: TGTGCCAGCAGCGTAGGGCGGCAGTGGGGCACCGGGGAGCTGTTTTTT.

About this clone: The same CDR3 can be traced to other DNA sequences in this sample. The J gene is TRBJ2-2, the V gene TRBV5-4; D is perhaps TRBD2 (5 bases). Deletions cut 1 base from V and 7 bases from J, with 8 bases between. The CDR3 is 13 residues long. CDR1 and CDR2 from the germline V gene are SGHNT and YYREEE (reference sequence). The CDR3 nucleotides are TGTGCCAGCAGCTTGCGGGGAGTCGGGGAGCTGTTTTTT. This codes for CASSLRGVGELFF.

The V and J genes are TRBV5-1 and TRBJ1-2, with TRBD1 matching 9 bases. The germline V gene encodes CDR1 SGHRS and CDR2 YFSETQ. The CDR3 consists of 17 residues. V lost 3 bases to trimming and J lost 4 bases; unmatched junction nucleotides: 13. The CDR3 DNA reads as TGCGCCAGCAGCTCAACTGGGGGACAGGGCGGAGGCTATGGCTACACCTTC. It encodes CASSSTGGQGGGYGYTF.

The genes are TRBV5-1 and TRBJ2-7, with D possibly matching TRBD2 (6 bases). The CDR3 totals 15 residues. V lost 4 bases, J lost 2 bases, and 16 bases lay in between. Per germline, CDR1 SGHRS and CDR2 YFSETQ. This chain's CDR3 is CASSASGTGAYEQYF. In DNA form, the CDR3 reads TGCGCCAGCAGCGCCTCCGGGACGGGAGCCTACGAGCAGTACTTC.

This clone appeared once. The CDR3 nucleotides read TGTGCCAGCACCCCATATGTCGTGGGAACTAACTATGGCTACACCTTC. Protein sequence: CASTPYVVGTNYGYTF. V is TRBV7-3 and J is TRBJ1-2, with no clear D. Trimming removed 7 bases at V and 0 bases at J, with 18 bases between. This CDR3 has 16 amino acids. Germline lookup yields CDR1 SGHTA and CDR2 FQGTGA.

The chain employs TRBV5-4 and TRBJ2-2; tentatively, D is TRBD1 (6 bases). In germline, CDR1 is SGHNT, CDR2 YYREEE (reference sequence). The CDR3 extends over 14 amino acids. Trimming stripped 4 bases from V and 7 bases from J, with 14 bases between. CDR3 sequence (DNA): TGTGCCAGCAGCGAGGGACAATGGGGCGGGGAGCTGTTTTTT. This gives the protein CASSEGQWGGELFF.

Notes on this clone: This sample also contains other DNA sequences that code for the same CDR3. The V call is TRBV5-4, the J call TRBJ2-3; tentative D call: TRBD2 (5 bases). CDR3 length equals 14 residues. Trimming removed 3 bases at V and 2 bases at J, with 10 bases between. Per germline, CDR1 SGHNT and CDR2 YYREEE (reference sequence). In DNA form, the CDR3 reads TGTGCCAGCAGCTCAAGCGGATTCACAGATACGCAGTATTTT. This gives the protein CASSSSGFTDTQYF.

This chain links TRBV7-3 with TRBJ2-1; 10 positions agree with TRBD2. This CDR3 has 15 amino acids. Trimming removed 5 bases from V and 7 bases from J; junction bases left unmatched: 8. Germline V lookup: CDR1 SGHTA, CDR2 FQGTGA. The CDR3 loop reads CASSQRLAGVNEQFF. The DNA for the CDR3 is TGTGCCAGCAGCCAGAGGCTAGCGGGAGTTAATGAGCAGTTCTTC.

The CDR3 here is CASGRDRDYNEQFF. In DNA, the CDR3 is TGTGCCAGCGGCCGGGACAGGGATTACAATGAGCAGTTCTTC. J is TRBJ2-1 and V is TRBV27; 9 bases line up with TRBD1. The junction had 6 bases not matched to a gene; V was cut back by 8 bases and J by 4 bases. In germline, CDR1 is MNHEY, CDR2 SMNVEV (reference sequence). The CDR3 runs to 14 residues.

V and J are TRBV7-9 and TRBJ1-1; D possibly corresponds to TRBD1 (6 bases). The CDR3 has 14 residues. V was cut by 4 bases and J by 2 bases, with 11 bases left in between. CDR1 is SEHNR, CDR2 FQNEAQ, per germline (reference sequence). The CDR3 DNA reads TGTGCCAGCAGCTGGCAGGGGCTAAACACTGAAGCTTTCTTT. Translating it yields CASSWQGLNTEAFF.

The V gene is TRBV6-5, the J gene TRBJ1-5; D call uncertain. Germline CDR1 MNHEY, CDR2 SVGAGI. The CDR3 contains 14 residues. Deletions cut 6 bases from V and 6 bases from J, with 15 bases between. In DNA, the CDR3 is TGTGCCAGCAGGAGAGATACAACGGGTCAGCCCCAGCATTTT. This translates into CASRRDTTGQPQHF.

The genes are TRBV2 and TRBJ1-3; D is unclear. Trimming stripped 3 bases from V and 0 bases from J, with 9 bases between. The CDR3 covers 15 residues. The V gene's germline CDR1 is SNHLY and CDR2 FYNNEI. The CDR3: CASSDSRSSGNTIYF. The CDR3 DNA follows: TGTGCCAGCAGTGATTCACGGTCCTCTGGAAACACCATATATTTT.

This clone was counted once. The chain recombines TRBV6-6 with TRBJ2-7, with D unclear. V dropped 8 bases and J dropped 5 bases, with 16 bases sitting between them. The CDR3 contains 13 residues. Germline V gene lookup returns CDR1 MNHNY and CDR2 SVGAGI (reference sequence). Written as DNA, the CDR3 is TGTGCCAGCGGGTCATATTATGCACACGAGCAGTACTTC. Amino acid sequence: CASGSYYAHEQYF.

Written as DNA, the CDR3 is TGCGCCAGCAGCCGTGGGACAGCCATTAATGAAAAACTGTTTTTT. Translated: CASSRGTAINEKLFF. V is TRBV4-1 and J is TRBJ1-4, with 7 bases fitting TRBD1. Germline trimming cut 4 bases from V and 4 bases from J; bases unmatched to any gene: 6. This CDR3 has 15 amino acids. CDR1 is MGHRA and CDR2 is YSYEKL in the germline V gene.

The chain carries TRBV7-9 and TRBJ1-1, with 10 nucleotides matching TRBD1. Unmatched junction bases numbered 3, after V lost 4 bases and J lost 4 bases. The CDR3 runs 14 residues. Germline V gene data show CDR1 as SEHNR and CDR2 as FQNEAQ (reference sequence). CDR3 region: CASSSRTGGTEAFF. CDR3 nucleotides: TGTGCCAGCAGCTCACGGACAGGGGGCACTGAAGCTTTCTTT.

This chain uses TRBV19 with TRBJ1-1; the match to TRBD1 covers 7 bases. Germline V gives CDR1 LNHDA, CDR2 SQIVND (reference sequence). V lost 1 base, J lost 2 bases, and 4 bases stayed unmatched. This CDR3 spans 15 amino acids. CDR3 in amino acids: CASSIVRDSNTEAFF. The CDR3, as DNA: TGTGCCAGTAGTATAGTAAGGGACAGCAACACTGAAGCTTTCTTT.